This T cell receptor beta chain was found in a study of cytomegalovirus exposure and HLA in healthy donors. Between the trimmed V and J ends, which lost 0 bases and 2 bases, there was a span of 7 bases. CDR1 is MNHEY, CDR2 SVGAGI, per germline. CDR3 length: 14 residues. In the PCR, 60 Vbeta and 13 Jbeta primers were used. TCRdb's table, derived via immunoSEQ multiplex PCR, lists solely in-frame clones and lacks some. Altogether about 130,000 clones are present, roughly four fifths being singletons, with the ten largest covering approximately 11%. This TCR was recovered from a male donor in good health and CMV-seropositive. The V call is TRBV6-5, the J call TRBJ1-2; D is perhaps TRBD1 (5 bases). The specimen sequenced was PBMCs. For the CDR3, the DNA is TGTGCCAGCAGTTACTCGCAGGGAAACTATGGCTACACCTTC. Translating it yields CASSYSQGNYGYTF.